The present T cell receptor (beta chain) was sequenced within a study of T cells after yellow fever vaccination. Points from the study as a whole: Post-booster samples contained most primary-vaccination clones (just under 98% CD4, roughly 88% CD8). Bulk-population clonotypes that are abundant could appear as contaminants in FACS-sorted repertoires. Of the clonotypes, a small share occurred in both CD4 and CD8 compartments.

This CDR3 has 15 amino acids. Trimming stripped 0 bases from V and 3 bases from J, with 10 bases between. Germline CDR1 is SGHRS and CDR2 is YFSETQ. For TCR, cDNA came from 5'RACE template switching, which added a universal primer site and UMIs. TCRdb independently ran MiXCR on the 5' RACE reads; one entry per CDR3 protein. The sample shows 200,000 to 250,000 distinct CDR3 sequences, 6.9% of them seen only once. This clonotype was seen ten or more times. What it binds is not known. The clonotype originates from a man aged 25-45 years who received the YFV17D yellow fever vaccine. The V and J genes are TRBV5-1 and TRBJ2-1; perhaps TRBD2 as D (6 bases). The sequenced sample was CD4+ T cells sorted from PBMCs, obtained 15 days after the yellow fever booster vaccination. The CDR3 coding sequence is TGCGCCAGCAGCTTGGCGGGAGATCGCTACAATGAGCAGTTCTTC. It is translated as CASSLAGDRYNEQFF.